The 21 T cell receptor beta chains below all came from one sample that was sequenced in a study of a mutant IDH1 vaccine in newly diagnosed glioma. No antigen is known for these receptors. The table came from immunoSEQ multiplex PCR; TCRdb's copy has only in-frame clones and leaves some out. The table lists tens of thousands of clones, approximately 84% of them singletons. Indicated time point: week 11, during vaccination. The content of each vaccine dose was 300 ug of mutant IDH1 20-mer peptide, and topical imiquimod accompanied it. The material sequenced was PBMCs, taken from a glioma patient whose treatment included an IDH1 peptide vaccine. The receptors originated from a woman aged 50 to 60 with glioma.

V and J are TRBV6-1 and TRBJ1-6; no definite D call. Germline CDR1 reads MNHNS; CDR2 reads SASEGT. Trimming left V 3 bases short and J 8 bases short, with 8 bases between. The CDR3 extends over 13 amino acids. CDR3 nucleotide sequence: TGTGCCAGCAGTGAGTCCCAGGATTCACCCCTCCACTTT. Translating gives CASSESQDSPLHF.

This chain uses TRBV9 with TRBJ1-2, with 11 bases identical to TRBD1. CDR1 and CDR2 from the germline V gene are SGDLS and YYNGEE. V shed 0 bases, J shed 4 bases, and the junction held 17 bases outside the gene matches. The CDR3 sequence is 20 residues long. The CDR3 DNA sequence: TGTGCCAGCAGCGTAGCACGGGAAGGACAGGGGGCTCTGGGGGGCTATGGCTACACCTTC. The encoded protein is CASSVAREGQGALGGYGYTF. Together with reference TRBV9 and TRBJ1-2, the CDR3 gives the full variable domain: DSGVTQTPKHLITATGQRVTLRCSPRSGDLSVYWYQQSLDQGLQFLIQYYNGEERAKGNILERFSAQQFPDLHSELNLSSLELGDSALYFCASSVAREGQGALGGYGYTFGSGTRLTVV.

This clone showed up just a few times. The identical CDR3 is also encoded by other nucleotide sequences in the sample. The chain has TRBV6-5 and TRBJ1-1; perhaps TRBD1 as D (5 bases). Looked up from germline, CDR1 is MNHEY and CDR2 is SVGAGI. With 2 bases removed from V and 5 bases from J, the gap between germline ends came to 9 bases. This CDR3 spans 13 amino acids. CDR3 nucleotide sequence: TGTGCCAGCAGTTACAATGAGGGGACTGAAGCTTTCTTT. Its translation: CASSYNEGTEAFF.

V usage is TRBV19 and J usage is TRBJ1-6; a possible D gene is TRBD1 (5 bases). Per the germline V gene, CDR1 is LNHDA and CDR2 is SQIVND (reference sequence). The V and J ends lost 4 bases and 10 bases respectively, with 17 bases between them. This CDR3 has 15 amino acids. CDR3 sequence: CASSTRDVGNSPLHF. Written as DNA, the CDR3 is TGTGCCAGTAGTACGAGGGACGTTGGCAACTCACCCCTCCACTTT.

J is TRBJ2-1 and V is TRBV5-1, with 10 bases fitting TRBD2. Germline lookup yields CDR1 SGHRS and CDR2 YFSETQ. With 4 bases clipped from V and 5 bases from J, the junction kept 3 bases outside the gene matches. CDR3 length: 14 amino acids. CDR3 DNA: TGCGCCAGCAGCCCCGGACTAGCGGACAATGAGCAGTTCTTC. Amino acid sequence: CASSPGLADNEQFF.

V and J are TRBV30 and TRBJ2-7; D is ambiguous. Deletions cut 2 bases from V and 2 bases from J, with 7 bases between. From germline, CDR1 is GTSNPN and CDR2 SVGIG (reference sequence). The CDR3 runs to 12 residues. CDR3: CAWSSVPYEQYF. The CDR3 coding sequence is TGTGCCTGGAGTTCAGTCCCCTACGAGCAGTACTTC.

Written as DNA, the CDR3 is TGTGCCAGTAAGACTGGTGAGACCCAGTACTTC. Amino acid sequence: CASKTGETQYF. This chain connects TRBV2 to TRBJ2-5; D not certain. This CDR3 is built from 11 residues. Trimming left V 9 bases short and J 5 bases short, with 10 bases between. From germline, CDR1 is SNHLY and CDR2 FYNNEI.

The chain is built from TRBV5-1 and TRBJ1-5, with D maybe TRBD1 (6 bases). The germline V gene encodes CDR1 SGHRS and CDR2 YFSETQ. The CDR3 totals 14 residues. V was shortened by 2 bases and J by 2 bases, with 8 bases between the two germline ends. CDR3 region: CASSLQGGNQPQHF. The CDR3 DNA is TGCGCCAGCAGCTTACAGGGTGGCAATCAGCCCCAGCATTTT.

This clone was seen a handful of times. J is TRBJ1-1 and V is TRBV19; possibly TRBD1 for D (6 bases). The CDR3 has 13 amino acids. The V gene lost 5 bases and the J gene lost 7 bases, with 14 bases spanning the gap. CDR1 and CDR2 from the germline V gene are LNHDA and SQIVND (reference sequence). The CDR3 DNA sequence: TGTGCCAGTAGTGGGGGCCTGGGCAATGAAGCTTTCTTT. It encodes CASSGGLGNEAFF.

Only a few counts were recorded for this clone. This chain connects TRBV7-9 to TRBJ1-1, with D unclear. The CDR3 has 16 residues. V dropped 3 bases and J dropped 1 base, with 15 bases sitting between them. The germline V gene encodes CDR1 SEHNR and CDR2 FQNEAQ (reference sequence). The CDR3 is CASSFGIGGPNTEAFF. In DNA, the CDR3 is TGTGCCAGCAGCTTCGGGATAGGAGGGCCGAACACTGAAGCTTTCTTT. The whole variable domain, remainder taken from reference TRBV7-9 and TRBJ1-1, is DTGVSQNPRHKITKRGQNVTFRCDPISEHNRLYWYRQTLGQGPEFLTYFQNEAQLEKSRLLSDRFSAERPKGSFSTLEIQRTEQGDSAMYLCASSFGIGGPNTEAFFGQGTRLTVV.

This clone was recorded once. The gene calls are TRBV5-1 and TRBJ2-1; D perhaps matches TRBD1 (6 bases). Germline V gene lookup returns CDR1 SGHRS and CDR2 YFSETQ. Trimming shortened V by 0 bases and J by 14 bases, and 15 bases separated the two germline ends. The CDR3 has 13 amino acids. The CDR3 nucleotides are TGCGCCAGCAGCTTGGAACTTCGCCCAGGGGAGTTCTTC. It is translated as CASSLELRPGEFF.

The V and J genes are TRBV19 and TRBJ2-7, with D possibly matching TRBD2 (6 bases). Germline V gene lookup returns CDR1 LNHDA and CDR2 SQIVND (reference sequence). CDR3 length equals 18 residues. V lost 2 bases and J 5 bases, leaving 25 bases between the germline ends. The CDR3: CASSILHRRDLRRNEQYF. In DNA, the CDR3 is TGTGCCAGTAGTATACTTCACAGGAGGGACCTCAGAAGGAACGAGCAGTACTTC.

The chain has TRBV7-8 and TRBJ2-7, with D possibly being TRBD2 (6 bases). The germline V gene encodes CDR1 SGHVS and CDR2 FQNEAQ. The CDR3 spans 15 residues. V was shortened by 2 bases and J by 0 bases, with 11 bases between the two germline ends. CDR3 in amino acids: CASSLTDGSSYEQYF. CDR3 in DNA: TGTGCCAGCAGCTTAACGGACGGGAGCTCCTACGAGCAGTACTTC.

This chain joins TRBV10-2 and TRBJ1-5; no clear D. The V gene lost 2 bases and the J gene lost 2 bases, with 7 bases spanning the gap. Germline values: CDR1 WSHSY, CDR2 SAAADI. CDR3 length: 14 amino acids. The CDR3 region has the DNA TGCGCCAGCAGTGAGGGGGTGGGCAATCAGCCCCAGCATTTT. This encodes CASSEGVGNQPQHF.

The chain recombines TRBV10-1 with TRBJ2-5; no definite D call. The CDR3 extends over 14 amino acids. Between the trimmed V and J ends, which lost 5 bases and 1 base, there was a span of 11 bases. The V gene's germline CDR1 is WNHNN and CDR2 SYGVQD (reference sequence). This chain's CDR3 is CASSSGPGQETQYF. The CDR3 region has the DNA TGCGCCAGCAGTTCTGGACCCGGCCAAGAGACCCAGTACTTC.

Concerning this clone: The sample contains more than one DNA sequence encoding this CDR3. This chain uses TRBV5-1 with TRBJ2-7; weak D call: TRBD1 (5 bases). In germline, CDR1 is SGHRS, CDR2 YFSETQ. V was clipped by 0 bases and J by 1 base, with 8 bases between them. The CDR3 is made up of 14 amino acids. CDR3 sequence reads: CASSLDRPSYEQYF. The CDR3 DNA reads TGCGCCAGCAGCTTGGACAGGCCTTCCTACGAGCAGTACTTC.

DNA for the CDR3: TGTGCCAGCAGCGCCGGGGGGGTTTCTTCAGATACGCAGTATTTT. Its translation: CASSAGGVSSDTQYF. V usage is TRBV5-5 and J usage is TRBJ2-3; TRBD2 agrees at 8 bases. Germline V gene sequence: CDR1 SGHKS, CDR2 YYEKEE (reference sequence). The length of the CDR3 is 15 residues. V dropped 4 bases and J dropped 4; count of bases not matched to a gene: 8.

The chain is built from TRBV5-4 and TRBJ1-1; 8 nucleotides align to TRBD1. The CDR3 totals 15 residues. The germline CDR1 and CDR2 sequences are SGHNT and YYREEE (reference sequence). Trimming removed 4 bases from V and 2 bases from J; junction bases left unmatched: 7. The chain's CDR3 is CASSGGQGPNTEAFF. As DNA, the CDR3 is TGTGCCAGCAGCGGCGGACAGGGCCCCAACACTGAAGCTTTCTTT. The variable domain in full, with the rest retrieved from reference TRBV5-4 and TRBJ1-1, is ETGVTQSPTHLIKTRGQQVTLRCSSQSGHNTVSWYQQALGQGPQFIFQYYREEENGRGNFPPRFSGLQFPNYSSELNVNALELDDSALYLCASSGGQGPNTEAFFGQGTRLTVV.

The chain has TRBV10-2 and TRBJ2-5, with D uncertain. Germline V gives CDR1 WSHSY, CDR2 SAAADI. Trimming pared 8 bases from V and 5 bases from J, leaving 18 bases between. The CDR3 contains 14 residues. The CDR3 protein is CASSNSTLRETQYF. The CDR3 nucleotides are TGCGCCAGCTCTAATTCGACACTTCGGGAGACCCAGTACTTC.

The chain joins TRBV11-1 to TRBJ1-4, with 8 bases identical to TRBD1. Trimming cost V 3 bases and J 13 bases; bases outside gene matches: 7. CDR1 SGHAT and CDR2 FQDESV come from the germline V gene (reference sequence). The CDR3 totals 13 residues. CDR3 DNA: TGTGCCAGCAGCTTTTCGGACAGGGATTCACTGTTTTTT. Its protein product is CASSFSDRDSLFF. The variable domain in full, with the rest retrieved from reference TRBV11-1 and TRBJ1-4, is EAEVAQSPRYKITEKSQAVAFWCDPISGHATLYWYRQILGQGPELLVQFQDESVVDDSQLPKDRFSAERLKGVDSTLKIQPAELGDSAMYLCASSFSDRDSLFFGSGTQLSVL.

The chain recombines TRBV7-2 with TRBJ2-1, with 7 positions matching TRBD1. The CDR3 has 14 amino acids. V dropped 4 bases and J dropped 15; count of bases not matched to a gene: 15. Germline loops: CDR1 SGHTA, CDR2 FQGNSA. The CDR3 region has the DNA TGTGCCAGCAGCTACCAGAACTCGGGGACAGATCCGTTCTTC. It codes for CASSYQNSGTDPFF.